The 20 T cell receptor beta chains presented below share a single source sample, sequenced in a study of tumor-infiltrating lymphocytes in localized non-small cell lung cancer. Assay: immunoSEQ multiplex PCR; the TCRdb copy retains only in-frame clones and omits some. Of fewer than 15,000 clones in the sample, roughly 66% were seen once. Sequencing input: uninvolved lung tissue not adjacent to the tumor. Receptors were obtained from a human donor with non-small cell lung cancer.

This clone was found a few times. The CDR3 sequence is CSVWELNNNEQFF. For the CDR3, the DNA is TGCAGCGTTTGGGAACTAAACAACAATGAGCAGTTCTTC. This rearrangement joins TRBV29-1 to TRBJ2-1; D gene unclear. V was pared by 5 bases and J by 5 bases, with 13 bases between. CDR1 SQVTM and CDR2 ANQGSEA come from the germline V gene. CDR3 size: 13 residues.

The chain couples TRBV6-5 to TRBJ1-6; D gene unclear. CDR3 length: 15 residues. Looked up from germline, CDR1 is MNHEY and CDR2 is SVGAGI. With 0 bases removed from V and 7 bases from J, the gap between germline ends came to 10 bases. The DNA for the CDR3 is TGTGCCAGCAGTTACTCGAACCGCGGCAATTCACCCCTCCACTTT. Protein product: CASSYSNRGNSPLHF.

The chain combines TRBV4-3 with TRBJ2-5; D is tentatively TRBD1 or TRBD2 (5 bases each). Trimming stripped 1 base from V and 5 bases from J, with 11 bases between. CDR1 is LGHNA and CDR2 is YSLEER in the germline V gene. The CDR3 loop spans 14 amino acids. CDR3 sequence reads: CASSQGLGDETQYF. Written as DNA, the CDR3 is TGCGCCAGCAGCCAAGGATTAGGGGACGAGACCCAGTACTTC.

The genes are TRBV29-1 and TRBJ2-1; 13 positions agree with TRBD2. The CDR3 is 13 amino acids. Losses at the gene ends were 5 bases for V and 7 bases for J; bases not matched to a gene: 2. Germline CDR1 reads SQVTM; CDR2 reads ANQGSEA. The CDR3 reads CSVRTSGSNEQFF. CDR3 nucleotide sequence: TGCAGCGTTCGGACTAGCGGGAGTAATGAGCAGTTCTTC.

CDR3 loop: CASSAAGTGGLYEQYF. Here the CDR3 DNA reads TGTGCCAGCAGCGCTGCCGGGACAGGGGGCCTCTACGAGCAGTACTTC. The chain carries TRBV5-6 and TRBJ2-7; 12 nucleotides align to TRBD1. This CDR3 has 16 residues. V gave up 4 bases and J gave up 3 bases; unmatched junction bases: 8. Germline-derived CDR1 and CDR2 are SGHDT and YYEEEE.

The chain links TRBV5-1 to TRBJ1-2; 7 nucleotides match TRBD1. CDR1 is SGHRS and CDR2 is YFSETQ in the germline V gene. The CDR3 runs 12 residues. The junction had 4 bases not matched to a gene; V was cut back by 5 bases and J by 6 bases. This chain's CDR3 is CASSQTGNGYTF. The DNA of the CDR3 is TGCGCCAGCAGTCAGACAGGGAATGGCTACACCTTC.

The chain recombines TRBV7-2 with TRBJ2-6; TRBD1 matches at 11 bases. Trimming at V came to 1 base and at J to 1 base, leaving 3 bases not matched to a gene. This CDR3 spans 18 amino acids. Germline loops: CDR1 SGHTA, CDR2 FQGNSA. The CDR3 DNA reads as TGTGCCAGCAGCTTAGTTGGGACAGGGGGTTCTGGGGCCAACGTCCTGACTTTC. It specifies CASSLVGTGGSGANVLTF. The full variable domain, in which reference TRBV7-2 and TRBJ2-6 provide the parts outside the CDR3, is GAGVSQSPSNKVTEKGKDVELRCDPISGHTALYWYRQSLGQGLEFLIYFQGNSAPDKSGLPSDRFSAERTGGSVSTLTIQRTQQEDSAVYLCASSLVGTGGSGANVLTFGAGSRLTVL.

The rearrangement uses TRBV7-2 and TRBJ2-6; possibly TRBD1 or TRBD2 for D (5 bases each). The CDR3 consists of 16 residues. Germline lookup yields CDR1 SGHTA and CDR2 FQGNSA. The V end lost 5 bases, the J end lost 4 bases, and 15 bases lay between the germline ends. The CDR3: CASSPGPGPGANVLTF. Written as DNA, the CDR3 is TGTGCCAGCAGCCCGGGACCTGGGCCAGGGGCCAACGTCCTGACTTTC.

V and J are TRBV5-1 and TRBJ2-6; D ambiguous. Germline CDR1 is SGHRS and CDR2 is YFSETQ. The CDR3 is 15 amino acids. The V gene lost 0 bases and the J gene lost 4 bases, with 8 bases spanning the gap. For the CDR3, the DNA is TGCGCCAGCAGCTTGGAGGGTTCCGGGGCCAACGTCCTGACTTTC. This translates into CASSLEGSGANVLTF.

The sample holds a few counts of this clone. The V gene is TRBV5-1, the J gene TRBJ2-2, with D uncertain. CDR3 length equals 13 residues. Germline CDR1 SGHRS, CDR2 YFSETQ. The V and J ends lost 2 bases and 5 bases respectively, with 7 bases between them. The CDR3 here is CASSLQTTGELFF. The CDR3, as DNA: TGCGCCAGCAGCTTACAGACTACCGGGGAGCTGTTTTTT.

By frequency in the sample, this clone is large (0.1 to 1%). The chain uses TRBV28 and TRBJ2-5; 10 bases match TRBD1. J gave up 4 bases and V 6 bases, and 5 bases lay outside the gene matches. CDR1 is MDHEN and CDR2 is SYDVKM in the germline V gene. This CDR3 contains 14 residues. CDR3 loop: CASRDGTGVETQYF. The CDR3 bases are TGTGCCAGCAGGGATGGGACAGGGGTAGAGACCCAGTACTTC.

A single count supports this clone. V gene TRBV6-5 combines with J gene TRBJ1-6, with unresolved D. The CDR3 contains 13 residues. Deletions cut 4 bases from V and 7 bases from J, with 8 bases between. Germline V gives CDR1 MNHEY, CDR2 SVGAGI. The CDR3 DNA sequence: TGTGCCAGCAGTTCCAGTTTGAATTCACCCCTCCACTTT. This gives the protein CASSSSLNSPLHF.

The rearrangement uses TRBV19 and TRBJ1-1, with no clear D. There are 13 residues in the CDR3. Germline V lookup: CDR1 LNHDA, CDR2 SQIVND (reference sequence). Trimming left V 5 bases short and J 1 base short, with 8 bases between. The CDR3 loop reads CASSLLWNTEAFF. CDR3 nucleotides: TGTGCCAGTAGTCTCCTCTGGAACACTGAAGCTTTCTTT.

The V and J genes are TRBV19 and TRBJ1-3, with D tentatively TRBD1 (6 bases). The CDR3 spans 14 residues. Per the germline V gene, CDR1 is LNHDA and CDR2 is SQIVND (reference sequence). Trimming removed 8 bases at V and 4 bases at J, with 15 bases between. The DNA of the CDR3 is TGTGCCAGTTGTAGGGGGGGAAGCGGAAACACCATATATTTT. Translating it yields CASCRGGSGNTIYF.

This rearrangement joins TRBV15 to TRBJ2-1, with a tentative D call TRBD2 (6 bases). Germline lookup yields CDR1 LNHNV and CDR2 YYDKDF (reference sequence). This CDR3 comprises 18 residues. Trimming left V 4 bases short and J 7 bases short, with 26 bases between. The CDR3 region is CATSINRGGNLFLNEQFF. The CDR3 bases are TGTGCCACCAGCATTAATCGGGGCGGGAATTTATTTTTGAATGAGCAGTTCTTC.

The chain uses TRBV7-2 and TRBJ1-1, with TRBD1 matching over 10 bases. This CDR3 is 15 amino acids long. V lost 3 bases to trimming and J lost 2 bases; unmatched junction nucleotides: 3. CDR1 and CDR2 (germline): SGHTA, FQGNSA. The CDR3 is CASSFRTGGNTEAFF. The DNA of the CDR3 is TGTGCCAGCAGCTTCAGGACAGGGGGAAACACTGAAGCTTTCTTT.

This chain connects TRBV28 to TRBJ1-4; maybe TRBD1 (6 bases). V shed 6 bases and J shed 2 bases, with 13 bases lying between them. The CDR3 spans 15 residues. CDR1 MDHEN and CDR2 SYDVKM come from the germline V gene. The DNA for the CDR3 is TGTGCCAGCAGCTTACCCGGGGGCACTAATGAAAAACTGTTTTTT. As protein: CASSLPGGTNEKLFF.

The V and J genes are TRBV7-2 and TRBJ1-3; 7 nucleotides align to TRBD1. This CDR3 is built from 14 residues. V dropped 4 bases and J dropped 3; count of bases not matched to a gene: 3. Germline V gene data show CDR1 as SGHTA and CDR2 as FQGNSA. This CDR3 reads CASSSGTVGNTIYF. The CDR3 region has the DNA TGTGCCAGCAGCTCAGGGACAGTTGGAAACACCATATATTTT.

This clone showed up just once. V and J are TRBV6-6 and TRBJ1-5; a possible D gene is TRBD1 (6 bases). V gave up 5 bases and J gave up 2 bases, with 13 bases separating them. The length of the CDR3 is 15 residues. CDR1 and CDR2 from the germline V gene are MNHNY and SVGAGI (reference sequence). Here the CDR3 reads CASSAQGVGNQPQHF. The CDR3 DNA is TGTGCCAGCAGTGCACAGGGAGTTGGCAATCAGCCCCAGCATTTT.

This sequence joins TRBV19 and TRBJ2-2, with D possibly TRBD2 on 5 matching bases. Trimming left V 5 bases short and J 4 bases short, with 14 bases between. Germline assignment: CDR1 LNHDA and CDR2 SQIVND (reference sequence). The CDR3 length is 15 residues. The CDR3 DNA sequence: TGTGCCAGTAGTTTCAAGCTAGGGAGCACCGGGGAGCTGTTTTTT. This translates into CASSFKLGSTGELFF. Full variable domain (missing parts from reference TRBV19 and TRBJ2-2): DGGITQSPKYLFRKEGQNVTLSCEQNLNHDAMYWYRQDPGQGLRLIYYSQIVNDFQKGDIAEGYSVSREKKESFPLTVTSAQKNPTAFYLCASSFKLGSTGELFFGEGSRLTVL.